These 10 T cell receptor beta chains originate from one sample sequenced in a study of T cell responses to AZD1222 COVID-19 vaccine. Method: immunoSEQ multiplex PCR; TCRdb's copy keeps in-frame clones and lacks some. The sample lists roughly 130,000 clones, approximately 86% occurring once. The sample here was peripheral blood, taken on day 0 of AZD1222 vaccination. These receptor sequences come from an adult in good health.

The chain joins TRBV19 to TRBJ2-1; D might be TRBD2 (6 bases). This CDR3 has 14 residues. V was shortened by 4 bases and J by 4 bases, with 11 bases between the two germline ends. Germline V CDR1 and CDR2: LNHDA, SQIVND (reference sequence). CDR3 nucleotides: TGTGCCAGTAGTAGGGGAGGCGGTTACAATGAGCAGTTCTTC. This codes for CASSRGGGYNEQFF.

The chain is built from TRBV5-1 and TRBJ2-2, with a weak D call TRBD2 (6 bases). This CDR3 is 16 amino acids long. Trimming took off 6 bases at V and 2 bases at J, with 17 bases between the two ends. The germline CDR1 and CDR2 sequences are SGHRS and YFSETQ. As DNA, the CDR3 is TGCGCCAGCACCTGGGATAGCGGAGCTAACACCGGGGAGCTGTTTTTT. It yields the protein CASTWDSGANTGELFF. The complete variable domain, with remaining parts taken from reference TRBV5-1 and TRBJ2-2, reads KAGVTQTPRYLIKTRGQQVTLSCSPISGHRSVSWYQQTPGQGLQFLFEYFSETQRNKGNFPGRFSGRQFSNSRSEMNVSTLELGDSALYLCASTWDSGANTGELFFGEGSRLTVL.

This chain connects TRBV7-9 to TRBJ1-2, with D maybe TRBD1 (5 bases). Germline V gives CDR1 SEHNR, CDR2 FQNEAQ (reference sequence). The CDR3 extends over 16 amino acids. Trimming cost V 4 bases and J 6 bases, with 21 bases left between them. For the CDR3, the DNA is TGTGCCAGCAGCTCGACCTCCGGGGGAGGACGCGATGGCTACACCTTC. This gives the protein CASSSTSGGGRDGYTF.

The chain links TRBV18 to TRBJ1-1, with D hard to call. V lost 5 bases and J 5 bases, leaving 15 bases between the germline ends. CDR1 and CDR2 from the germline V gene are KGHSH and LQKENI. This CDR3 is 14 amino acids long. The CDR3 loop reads CASSAYSKGTEAFF. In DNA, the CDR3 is TGTGCCAGCTCAGCATACTCGAAAGGGACTGAAGCTTTCTTT.

In nucleotides, the CDR3 is TGTGCCAGCAGCTTAGCAGGGGGGCCTGGGGCCAACGTCCTGACTTTC. Translating gives CASSLAGGPGANVLTF. The chain joins TRBV7-6 to TRBJ2-6; D may correspond to TRBD1 or TRBD2 (6 bases each). The V gene lost 0 bases and the J gene lost 2 bases, with 8 bases spanning the gap. The V gene's germline CDR1 is SGHVS and CDR2 FNYEAQ. The CDR3 is made up of 16 amino acids.

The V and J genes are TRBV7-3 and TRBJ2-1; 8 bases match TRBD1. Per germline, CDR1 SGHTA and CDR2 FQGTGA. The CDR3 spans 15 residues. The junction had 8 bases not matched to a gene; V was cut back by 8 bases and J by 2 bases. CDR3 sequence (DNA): TGTGCCAGCGCCGACAGGGGCCCAACCTACAATGAGCAGTTCTTC. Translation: CASADRGPTYNEQFF. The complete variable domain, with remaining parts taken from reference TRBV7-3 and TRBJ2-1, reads GAGVSQTPSNKVTEKGKYVELRCDPISGHTALYWYRQSLGQGPEFLIYFQGTGAADDSGLPNDRFFAVRPEGSVSTLKIQRTERGDSAVYLCASADRGPTYNEQFFGPGTRLTVL.

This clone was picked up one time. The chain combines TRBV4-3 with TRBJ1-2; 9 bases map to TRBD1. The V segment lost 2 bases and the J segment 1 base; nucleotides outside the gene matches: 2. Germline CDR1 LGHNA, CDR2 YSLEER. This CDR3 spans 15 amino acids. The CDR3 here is CASSQRDRDNYGYTF. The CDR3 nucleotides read TGCGCCAGCAGCCAAAGGGACAGGGATAACTATGGCTACACCTTC.

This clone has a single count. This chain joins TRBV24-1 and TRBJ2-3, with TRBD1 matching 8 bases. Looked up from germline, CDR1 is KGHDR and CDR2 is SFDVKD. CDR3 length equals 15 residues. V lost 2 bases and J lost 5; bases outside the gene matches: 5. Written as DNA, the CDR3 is TGTGCCACCAGTGATTCGGACAGGGTAAAAGATACGCAGTATTTT. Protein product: CATSDSDRVKDTQYF.

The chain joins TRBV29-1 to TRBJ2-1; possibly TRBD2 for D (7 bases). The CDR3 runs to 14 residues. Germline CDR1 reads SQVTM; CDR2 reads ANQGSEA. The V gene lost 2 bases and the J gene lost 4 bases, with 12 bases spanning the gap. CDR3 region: CSVESRGAYNEQFF. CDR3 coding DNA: TGCAGCGTTGAAAGTCGGGGGGCTTACAATGAGCAGTTCTTC.

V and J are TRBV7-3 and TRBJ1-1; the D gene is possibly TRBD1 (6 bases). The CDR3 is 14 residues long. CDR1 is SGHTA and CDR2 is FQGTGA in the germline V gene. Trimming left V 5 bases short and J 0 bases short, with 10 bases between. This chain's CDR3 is CASSVQGMNTEAFF. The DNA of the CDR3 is TGTGCCAGCAGCGTACAGGGTATGAACACTGAAGCTTTCTTT.